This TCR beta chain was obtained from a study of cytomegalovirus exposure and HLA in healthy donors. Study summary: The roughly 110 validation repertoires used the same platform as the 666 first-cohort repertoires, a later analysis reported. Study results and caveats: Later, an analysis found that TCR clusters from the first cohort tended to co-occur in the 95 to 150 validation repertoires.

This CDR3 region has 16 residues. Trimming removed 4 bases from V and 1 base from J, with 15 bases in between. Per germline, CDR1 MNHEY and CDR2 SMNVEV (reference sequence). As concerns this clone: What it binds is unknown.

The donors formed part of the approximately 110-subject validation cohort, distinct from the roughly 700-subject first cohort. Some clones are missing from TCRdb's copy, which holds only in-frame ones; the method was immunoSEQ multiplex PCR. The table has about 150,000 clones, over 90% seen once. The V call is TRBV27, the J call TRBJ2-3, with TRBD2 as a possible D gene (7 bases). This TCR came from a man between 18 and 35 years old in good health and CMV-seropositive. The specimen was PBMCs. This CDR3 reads CASSWGGPMGTDTQYF. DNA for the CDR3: TGTGCCAGCAGTTGGGGGGGGCCCATGGGCACAGATACGCAGTATTTT.